These 31 T cell receptor beta chains originate from one sample sequenced in a study of cytomegalovirus exposure and HLA in healthy donors. PCR amplification relied on 60 Vbeta primers (plus 13 Jbeta primers). Here immunoSEQ multiplex PCR was the method, and the copy in TCRdb shows in-frame clones only, minus some. The sample consists of some 140,000 clones, 80% of them appearing once. What was sequenced was PBMCs. Every receptor here comes from a young man in good health and CMV-seronegative.

V and J are TRBV9 and TRBJ2-3; TRBD2 matches 11 bases. Germline assignment: CDR1 SGDLS and CDR2 YYNGEE. The CDR3 has 17 amino acids. V was pared by 5 bases and J by 5 bases, with 13 bases of the junction left unmatched. This CDR3 reads CASRAGTSGQRGDTQYF. Here the CDR3 DNA reads TGTGCCAGCAGAGCCGGGACTAGCGGACAAAGAGGAGATACGCAGTATTTT.

The chain has TRBV6-6 and TRBJ2-1, with D maybe TRBD2 (5 bases). The CDR3 consists of 10 residues. Trimming took off 3 bases at V and 13 bases at J, with 7 bases between the two ends. From germline, CDR1 is MNHNY and CDR2 SVGAGI (reference sequence). The CDR3 nucleotides read TGTGCCAGCAGTTATGGGAGTCAGTTCTTC. As protein: CASSYGSQFF.

This clone was counted only a few times. The chain joins TRBV14 to TRBJ2-7, with a possible D match to TRBD1 (5 bases). The CDR3 spans 13 residues. From germline, CDR1 is SGHDN and CDR2 FVKESK. The germline V and J ends were trimmed by 5 bases and 5 bases, with 13 bases remaining between them. The CDR3 bases are TGTGCCAGCAGCACACACTCAGGGAACGAGCAGTACTTC. Amino acids: CASSTHSGNEQYF.

The chain recombines TRBV7-9 with TRBJ1-2, with 7 positions matching TRBD1. After removal of 2 bases from V and 5 bases from J, the junction contained 5 bases not matched to a gene. Per germline, CDR1 SEHNR and CDR2 FQNEAQ (reference sequence). CDR3 length equals 14 residues. The CDR3 region has the DNA TGTGCCAGCAGCTTATCTGACAGGGAGTATGGCTACACCTTC. Translation: CASSLSDREYGYTF.

V usage is TRBV5-8 and J usage is TRBJ1-5, with 8 bases fitting TRBD1. Looked up from germline, CDR1 is SGHTS and CDR2 is YDEGEE. V lost 4 bases and J lost 5; bases outside the gene matches: 5. This CDR3 region has 14 residues. This CDR3 is CASSPTGVYQPQHF. CDR3 bases: TGTGCCAGCAGCCCGACAGGGGTTTATCAGCCCCAGCATTTT.

The chain is built from TRBV5-1 and TRBJ2-7, with 7 bases aligning to TRBD1. J gave up 0 bases and V 4 bases, and 7 bases lay outside the gene matches. The germline CDR1 and CDR2 sequences are SGHRS and YFSETQ. This CDR3 has 15 amino acids. Written as DNA, the CDR3 is TGCGCCAGCAGCGTGAAGGGACAGTACTCCTACGAGCAGTACTTC. Its translation: CASSVKGQYSYEQYF.

The V and J genes are TRBV19 and TRBJ2-5; D perhaps matches TRBD2 (6 bases). The DNA end is more similar to TRBJ2-7, so the J call may be wrong. This CDR3 region has 14 residues. Germline V gene sequence: CDR1 LNHDA, CDR2 SQIVND (reference sequence). The CDR3 sequence is CASSSDYGRYEQYF. CDR3 coding DNA: TGTGCCAGTAGTTCGGACTATGGCCGCTACGAGCAGTACTTC.

This chain joins TRBV7-8 and TRBJ1-2; tentative D call: TRBD1 (5 bases). Germline-derived CDR1 and CDR2 are SGHVS and FQNEAQ. The CDR3 spans 16 residues. Trimming took off 3 bases at V and 0 bases at J, with 14 bases between the two ends. CDR3 region: CASSFTAGFSNYGYTF. In DNA, the CDR3 is TGTGCCAGCAGCTTCACCGCAGGGTTTTCTAACTATGGCTACACCTTC.

For the CDR3, the DNA is TGTGCCAGCAGCTTAGGGTATTCCGGAGAGACCCAGTACTTC. Translating it yields CASSLGYSGETQYF. The chain links TRBV7-9 to TRBJ2-5; D is unresolved. V lost 1 base to trimming and J lost 4 bases, with 10 bases between them. Germline CDR1 and CDR2: SEHNR and FQNEAQ (reference sequence). This CDR3 region has 14 residues.

The J gene is TRBJ2-3, the V gene TRBV11-3, with 7 bases lining up with TRBD2. J lost 3 bases, V lost 3 bases, and 12 bases had no gene match. The germline gives CDR1 SGHNT, CDR2 YENEEA. The CDR3 length is 17 residues. The DNA of the CDR3 is TGTGCCAGCAGCTTCAGGGAGGTGGAGGGAGGGACAGATACGCAGTATTTT. This codes for CASSFREVEGGTDTQYF. The entire variable domain, with the rest obtained from reference TRBV11-3 and TRBJ2-3, is as follows: EAGVVQSPRYKIIEKKQPVAFWCNPISGHNTLYWYLQNLGQGPELLIRYENEEAVDDSQLPKDRFSAERLKGVDSTLKIQPAELGDSAVYLCASSFREVEGGTDTQYFGPGTRLTVL.

This clone was observed a handful of times. V is TRBV6-1 and J is TRBJ1-1; D gene ambiguous. The V gene's germline CDR1 is MNHNS and CDR2 SASEGT. CDR3 size: 13 residues. Trimming left V 3 bases short and J 8 bases short, with 13 bases between. CDR3 DNA sequence: TGTGCCAGCAGTGACCCAACGGCGGGGGAAGCTTTCTTT. Translating gives CASSDPTAGEAFF.

This clone was seen a single time. This chain connects TRBV5-1 to TRBJ1-3; no clear D gene. CDR3 size: 13 residues. V lost 2 bases and J lost 2, with 5 bases in between. Looked up from germline, CDR1 is SGHRS and CDR2 is YFSETQ. The CDR3 here is CASSFEAGNTIYF. CDR3 nucleotides: TGCGCCAGCAGCTTCGAGGCTGGAAACACCATATATTTT.

Many counts were recorded for this clone. The rearrangement joins TRBV10-2 to TRBJ1-1; maybe TRBD1 (5 bases). V gave up 4 bases and J gave up 1 base, with 7 bases separating them. CDR1 is WSHSY, CDR2 SAAADI, per germline. The CDR3 has 13 residues. DNA for the CDR3: TGCGCCAGCAGTGCTACAGGGAACACTGAAGCTTTCTTT. It yields the protein CASSATGNTEAFF.

The rearrangement links TRBV18 to TRBJ1-1, with 9 positions matching TRBD1. The CDR3 runs to 12 residues. V was clipped by 2 bases and J by 10 bases; unmatched bases: 2. In germline, CDR1 is KGHSH, CDR2 LQKENI. The chain's CDR3 is CASSPSGQGAFF. The CDR3 DNA follows: TGTGCCAGCTCACCATCGGGACAGGGAGCTTTCTTT. The full variable domain, its missing parts supplied by reference TRBV18 and TRBJ1-1, is NAGVMQNPRHLVRRRGQEARLRCSPMKGHSHVYWYRQLPEEGLKFMVYLQKENIIDESGMPKERFSAEFPKEGPSILRIQQVVRGDSAAYFCASSPSGQGAFFGQGTRLTVV.

The V gene is TRBV5-1, the J gene TRBJ1-4, with TRBD1 matching 9 bases. The CDR3 length is 14 residues. Germline V CDR1 and CDR2: SGHRS, YFSETQ. With V trimmed by 4 bases and J by 7 bases, 5 bases remained unmatched. CDR3 loop: CASSAGQGVEKLFF. The CDR3 coding sequence is TGCGCCAGCAGCGCGGGACAGGGTGTTGAAAAACTGTTTTTT.

The rearrangement links TRBV21-1 to TRBJ2-7; the D call TRBD1 from the table was never checked on the DNA. TRBV21-1 is given as a pseudogene. This CDR3 has 15 residues. As DNA, the CDR3 is TGTGCCAGCAGCAATAGGCCAGGGGGGATCTACGAGCAGTACTTC. Encoded protein: CASSNRPGGIYEQYF.

The V and J genes are TRBV5-4 and TRBJ2-3, with 7 bases that match TRBD1. The J segment lost 2 bases and the V segment lost 1 base, leaving 7 bases of the junction unmatched. Germline CDR1 SGHNT, CDR2 YYREEE (reference sequence). There are 16 residues in the CDR3. The CDR3 reads CASSLRLGGDTDTQYF. The CDR3 region has the DNA TGTGCCAGCAGCTTGCGATTAGGGGGCGACACAGATACGCAGTATTTT.

The rearrangement links TRBV10-2 to TRBJ1-4; D is possibly TRBD1 (5 bases). This CDR3 is 13 amino acids long. Germline V lookup: CDR1 WSHSY, CDR2 SAAADI. The V end was cut by 4 bases, the J end by 5 bases, with 8 bases between. CDR3 in DNA: TGCGCCAGCAGTGCCGGACAAAATGAAAAACTGTTTTTT. As protein: CASSAGQNEKLFF.

The rearrangement links TRBV25-1 to TRBJ2-1; maybe TRBD2 (6 bases). Trimming stripped 2 bases from V and 3 bases from J, with 17 bases between. The germline gives CDR1 MGHDK, CDR2 SYGVNS. The CDR3 totals 17 residues. The CDR3 sequence: CASSEAGIWDFYNEQFF. The CDR3 DNA is TGTGCCAGCAGTGAAGCGGGGATTTGGGATTTCTACAATGAGCAGTTCTTC.

The gene calls are TRBV28 and TRBJ1-2, with 9 bases lining up with TRBD1. The CDR3 contains 15 residues. Germline V gene data show CDR1 as MDHEN and CDR2 as SYDVKM. The V segment lost 6 bases and the J segment 2 bases; nucleotides outside the gene matches: 7. The CDR3 DNA follows: TGTGCCAGCAGCCCCGGGACAGGGACCAACTATGGCTACACCTTC. Amino acids: CASSPGTGTNYGYTF.

The chain is built from TRBV28 and TRBJ1-4; D may be TRBD1 (5 bases). V lost 5 bases and J lost 4, with 17 bases in between. Germline V lookup: CDR1 MDHEN, CDR2 SYDVKM. The CDR3 runs 16 residues. CDR3 in DNA: TGTGCCAGCAGTCAGCCCTCTGGGGGGTATAATGAAAAACTGTTTTTT. The encoded protein is CASSQPSGGYNEKLFF.

V and J are TRBV19 and TRBJ2-2; D unclear. Germline CDR1 reads LNHDA; CDR2 reads SQIVND (reference sequence). V was clipped by 10 bases and J by 6 bases, with 15 bases between them. This CDR3 contains 13 residues. Here the CDR3 reads CATETSFAGELFF. CDR3 nucleotides: TGTGCCACAGAAACAAGTTTTGCCGGGGAGCTGTTTTTT.

This clone showed up just once. The V call is TRBV30, the J call TRBJ2-1, with 9 bases fitting TRBD2. CDR1 GTSNPN and CDR2 SVGIG come from the germline V gene (reference sequence). The CDR3 consists of 14 residues. V shed 7 bases and J 4 bases; nucleotides not matched to a gene: 8. CDR3 protein: CASTKREAYNEQFF. The CDR3, as DNA: TGTGCCTCAACTAAGCGGGAGGCATACAATGAGCAGTTCTTC.

The rearrangement links TRBV28 to TRBJ2-7, with D tentatively TRBD1 (6 bases). Trimming cost V 4 bases and J 2 bases, with 9 bases left between them. This CDR3 contains 13 residues. Germline loops: CDR1 MDHEN, CDR2 SYDVKM. CDR3 sequence (DNA): TGTGCCAGCAGTTCAGGGGTCACCTACGAGCAGTACTTC. It codes for CASSSGVTYEQYF.

The V and J genes are TRBV7-9 and TRBJ2-1, with a possible D match to TRBD2 (5 bases). V was trimmed by 5 bases and J by 2 bases, leaving 10 bases between them. The CDR3 loop spans 14 amino acids. The germline V gene has CDR1 SEHNR and CDR2 FQNEAQ (reference sequence). CDR3 in DNA: TGTGCCAGCAGCGCAGTCGGGACCTACAATGAGCAGTTCTTC. This encodes CASSAVGTYNEQFF.

The rearrangement uses TRBV29-1 and TRBJ2-1; D is unclear. Germline CDR1 is SQVTM and CDR2 is ANQGSEA. V gave up 3 bases and J gave up 0 bases, with 9 bases separating them. The CDR3 spans 14 residues. CDR3 protein: CSVDTPSSYNEQFF. The CDR3 nucleotides are TGCAGCGTTGACACCCCGAGCTCCTACAATGAGCAGTTCTTC.

V gene TRBV7-8 combines with J gene TRBJ2-3, with D maybe TRBD2 (5 bases). CDR1 SGHVS and CDR2 FQNEAQ come from the germline V gene. Trimming pared 5 bases from V and 4 bases from J, leaving 16 bases between. The CDR3 consists of 15 residues. The CDR3 region has the DNA TGTGCCAGCAGCCCGAGACGGGAATTGTCAGATACGCAGTATTTT. Encoded protein: CASSPRRELSDTQYF.

The rearrangement uses TRBV9 and TRBJ2-5, with a weak D call TRBD2 (5 bases). The DNA end favors TRBJ2-7, so the J call may be wrong. Germline CDR1 SGDLS, CDR2 YYNGEE. The length of the CDR3 is 12 residues. This CDR3 reads CASSAQEGEQYF. The CDR3 DNA follows: TGTGCCAGCAGCGCCCAAGAGGGCGAGCAGTACTTC.

The chain combines TRBV6-5 with TRBJ2-7; TRBD1 might be the D (6 bases). The CDR3 runs 13 residues. Germline CDR1 is MNHEY and CDR2 is SVGAGI. V was trimmed by 4 bases and J by 4 bases, leaving 11 bases between them. The DNA of the CDR3 is TGTGCCAGCAGTTGGCAGGGGCGGTACGAGCAGTACTTC. This translates into CASSWQGRYEQYF.

V and J are TRBV30 and TRBJ2-1, with 7 bases that match TRBD2. Trimming at V came to 7 bases and at J to 2 bases, leaving 8 bases not matched to a gene. CDR3 length equals 14 residues. Germline V gene data show CDR1 as GTSNPN and CDR2 as SVGIG (reference sequence). In DNA, the CDR3 is TGTGCCTCCAAGAAGGGACTAACCTACAATGAGCAGTTCTTC. Amino acids: CASKKGLTYNEQFF.

The chain has TRBV7-9 and TRBJ1-4; maybe TRBD1 (5 bases). This CDR3 has 14 residues. Between the trimmed V and J ends, which lost 1 base and 5 bases, there was a span of 8 bases. Germline V lookup: CDR1 SEHNR, CDR2 FQNEAQ (reference sequence). The CDR3 loop reads CASSLGGVNEKLFF. The CDR3 DNA reads TGTGCCAGCAGCTTAGGGGGGGTCAATGAAAAACTGTTTTTT.